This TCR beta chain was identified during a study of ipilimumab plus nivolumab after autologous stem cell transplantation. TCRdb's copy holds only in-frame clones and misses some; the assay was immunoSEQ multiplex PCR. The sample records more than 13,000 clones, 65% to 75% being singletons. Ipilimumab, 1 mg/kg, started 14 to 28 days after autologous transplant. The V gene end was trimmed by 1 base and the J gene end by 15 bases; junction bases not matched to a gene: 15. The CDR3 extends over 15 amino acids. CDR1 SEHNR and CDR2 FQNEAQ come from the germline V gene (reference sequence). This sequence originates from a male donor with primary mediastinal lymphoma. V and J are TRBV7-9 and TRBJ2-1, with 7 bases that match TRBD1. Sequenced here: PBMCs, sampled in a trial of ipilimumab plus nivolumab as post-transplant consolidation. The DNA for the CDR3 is TGTGCCAGCAGCTTAGGCAGGGGCGTCCCGGGACAGCGGTTCTTC. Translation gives CASSLGRGVPGQRFF.